This T cell receptor (beta chain) emerged from a study of glioma-infiltrating T cells after dendritic cell vaccination. Study-level findings and limits: Estimated pretreatment TIL content predicted outcome after dendritic cell vaccination. Only a small number of patients had complete blood and tumor samples.

In regard to this clone: Its target is unknown. Relative to the germline gene, one junction end is altered; a read error may explain this.

PBMC were collected before vaccination, two weeks after the third vaccination, and at progression. The germline gives CDR1 LGHNA, CDR2 YNFKEQ. This CDR3 has 15 residues. The primer mix had 60 V beta and 13 J beta primers. This table comes from immunoSEQ multiplex PCR, and its TCRdb copy is limited to in-frame clones, with some not included. The data show over 70,000 clones, roughly 80% seen once. This chain joins TRBV4-2 and TRBJ2-7; TRBD2 aligns across 13 bases. The sequence was obtained from a human donor with glioblastoma. The sequencing used blood, collected before dendritic cell vaccination. The CDR3 reads CAGSQGLAGVYEQYF. The DNA for the CDR3 is TGTGCCGGCAGCCAAGGACTAGCGGGGGTCTACGAGCAGTACTTC.